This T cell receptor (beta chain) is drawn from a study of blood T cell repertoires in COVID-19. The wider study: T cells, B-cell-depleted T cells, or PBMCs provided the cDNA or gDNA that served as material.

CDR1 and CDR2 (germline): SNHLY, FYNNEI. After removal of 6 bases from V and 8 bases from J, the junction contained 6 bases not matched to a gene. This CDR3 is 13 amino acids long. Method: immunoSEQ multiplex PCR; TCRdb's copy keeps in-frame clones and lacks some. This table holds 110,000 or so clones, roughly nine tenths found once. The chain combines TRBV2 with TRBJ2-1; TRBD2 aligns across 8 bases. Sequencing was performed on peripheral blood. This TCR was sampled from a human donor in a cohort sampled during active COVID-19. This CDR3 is CASRDGLADEQFF. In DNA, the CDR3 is TGTGCCAGCAGGGACGGACTAGCTGATGAGCAGTTCTTC.